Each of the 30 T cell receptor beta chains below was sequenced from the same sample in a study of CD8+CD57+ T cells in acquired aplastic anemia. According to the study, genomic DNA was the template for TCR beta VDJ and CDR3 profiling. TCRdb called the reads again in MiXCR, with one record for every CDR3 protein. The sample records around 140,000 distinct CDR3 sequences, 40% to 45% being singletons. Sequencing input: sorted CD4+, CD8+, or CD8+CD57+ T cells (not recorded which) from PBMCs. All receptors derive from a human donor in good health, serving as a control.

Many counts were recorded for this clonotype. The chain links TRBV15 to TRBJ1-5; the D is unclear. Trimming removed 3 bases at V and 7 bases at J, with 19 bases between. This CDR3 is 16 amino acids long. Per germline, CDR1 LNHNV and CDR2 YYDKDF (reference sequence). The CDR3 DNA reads TGTGCCACCAGCAGCGACTGGACGGTGATGGGGCAGCCCCAGCATTTT. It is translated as CATSSDWTVMGQPQHF.

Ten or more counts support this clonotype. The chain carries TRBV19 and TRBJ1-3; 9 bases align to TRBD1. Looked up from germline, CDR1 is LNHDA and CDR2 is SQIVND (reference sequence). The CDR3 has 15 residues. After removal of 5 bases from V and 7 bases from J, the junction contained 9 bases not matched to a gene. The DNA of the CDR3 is TGTGCCAGTAGTGTCACAGGGGGCCTGGAGAACACCATATATTTT. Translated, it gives CASSVTGGLENTIYF.

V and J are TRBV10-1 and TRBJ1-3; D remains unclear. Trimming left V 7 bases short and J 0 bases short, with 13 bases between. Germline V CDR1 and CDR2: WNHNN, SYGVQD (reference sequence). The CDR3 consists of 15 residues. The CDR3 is CASTDTLNSGNTIYF. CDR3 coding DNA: TGCGCCAGCACGGATACTTTAAACTCTGGAAACACCATATATTTT.

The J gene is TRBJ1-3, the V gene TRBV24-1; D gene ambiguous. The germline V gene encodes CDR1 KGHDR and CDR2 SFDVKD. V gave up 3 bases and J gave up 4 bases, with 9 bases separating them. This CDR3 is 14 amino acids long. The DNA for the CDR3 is TGTGCCACCAGTGATCCACGTGAGGGAAACACCATATATTTT. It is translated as CATSDPREGNTIYF.

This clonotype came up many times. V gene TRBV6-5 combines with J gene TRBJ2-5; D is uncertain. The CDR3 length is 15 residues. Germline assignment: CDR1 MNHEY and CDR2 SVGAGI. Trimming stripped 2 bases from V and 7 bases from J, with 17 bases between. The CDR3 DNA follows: TGTGCCAGCAGTTACGAGGCTTCCCCCTCCGGGACCCAGTACTTC. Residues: CASSYEASPSGTQYF.

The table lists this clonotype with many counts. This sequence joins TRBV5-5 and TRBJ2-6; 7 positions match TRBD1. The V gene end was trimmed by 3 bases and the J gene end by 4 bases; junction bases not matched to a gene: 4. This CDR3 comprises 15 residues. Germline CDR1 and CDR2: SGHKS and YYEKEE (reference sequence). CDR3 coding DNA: TGTGCCAGCAGCTCAGACAGGGCCGGGGCCAACGTCCTGACTTTC. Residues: CASSSDRAGANVLTF.

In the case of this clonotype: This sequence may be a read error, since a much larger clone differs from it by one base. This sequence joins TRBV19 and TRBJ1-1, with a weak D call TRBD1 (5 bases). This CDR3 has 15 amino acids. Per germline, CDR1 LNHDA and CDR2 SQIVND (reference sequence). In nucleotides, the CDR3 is TGTGCCAGTAGTATTCCGGGACGGATGAACACTGAAGCTCTCTTT. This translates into CASSIPGRMNTEALF.

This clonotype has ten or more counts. This chain's CDR3 is CASSQEQGGYGYTF. Written as DNA, the CDR3 is TGTGCCAGCAGCCAAGAGCAGGGGGGATATGGCTACACCTTC. The chain combines TRBV4-2 with TRBJ1-2, with 7 bases matching TRBD1. The germline V gene encodes CDR1 LGHNA and CDR2 YNFKEQ. The CDR3 is 14 residues long. The V gene end was trimmed by 0 bases and the J gene end by 5 bases; junction bases not matched to a gene: 3.

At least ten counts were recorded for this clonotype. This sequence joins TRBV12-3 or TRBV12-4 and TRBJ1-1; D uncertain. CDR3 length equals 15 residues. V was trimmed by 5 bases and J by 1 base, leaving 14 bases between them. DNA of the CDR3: TGTGCCAGCAGTCCCATCGTGGGGTCGAACACTGAAGCTTTCTTT. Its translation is CASSPIVGSNTEAFF.

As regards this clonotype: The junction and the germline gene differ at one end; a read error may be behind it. CDR3 loop: CSAGTSGDTDTQRF. CDR3 DNA sequence: TGCAGTGCCGGGACTAGCGGGGACACAGATACGCAGCGTTTT. The chain links TRBV20-1 to TRBJ2-3, with 13 bases lining up with TRBD2. This CDR3 has 14 residues. Germline values: CDR1 DFQATT, CDR2 SNEGSKA (reference sequence).

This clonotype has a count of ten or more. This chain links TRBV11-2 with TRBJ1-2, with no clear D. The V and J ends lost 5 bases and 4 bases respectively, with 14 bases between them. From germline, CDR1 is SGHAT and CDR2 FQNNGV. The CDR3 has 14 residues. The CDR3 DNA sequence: TGTGCCAGCAGCCCAGACGTGGGTGGCTATGGCTACACCTTC. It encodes CASSPDVGGYGYTF.

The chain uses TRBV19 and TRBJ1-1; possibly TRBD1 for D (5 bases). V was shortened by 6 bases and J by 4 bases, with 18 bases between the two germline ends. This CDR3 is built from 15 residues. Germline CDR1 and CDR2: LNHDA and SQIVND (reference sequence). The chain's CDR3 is CASSRGGALGTEAFF. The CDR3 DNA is TGTGCCAGTAGCCGCGGAGGGGCCCTGGGCACTGAAGCTTTCTTT.

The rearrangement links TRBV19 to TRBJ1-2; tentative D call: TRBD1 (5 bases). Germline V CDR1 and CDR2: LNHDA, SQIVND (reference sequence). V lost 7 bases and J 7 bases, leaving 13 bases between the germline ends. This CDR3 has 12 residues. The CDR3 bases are TGTGCCAGTAAGGGGCCGGAAACTGGCTACACCTTC. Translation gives CASKGPETGYTF.

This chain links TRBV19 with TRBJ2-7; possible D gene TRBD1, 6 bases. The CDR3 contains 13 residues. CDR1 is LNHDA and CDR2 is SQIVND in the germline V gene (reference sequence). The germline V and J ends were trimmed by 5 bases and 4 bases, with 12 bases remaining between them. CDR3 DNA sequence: TGTGCCAGTAGTCCTGGACAGCCTTACGAGCAGTACTTC. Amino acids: CASSPGQPYEQYF.

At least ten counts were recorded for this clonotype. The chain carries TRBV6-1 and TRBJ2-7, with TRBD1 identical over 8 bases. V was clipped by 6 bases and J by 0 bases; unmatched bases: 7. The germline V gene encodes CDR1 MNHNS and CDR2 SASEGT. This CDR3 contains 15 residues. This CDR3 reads CASRGRTGYSYEQYF. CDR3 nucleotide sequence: TGTGCCAGCAGGGGACGGACAGGGTACTCCTACGAGCAGTACTTC.

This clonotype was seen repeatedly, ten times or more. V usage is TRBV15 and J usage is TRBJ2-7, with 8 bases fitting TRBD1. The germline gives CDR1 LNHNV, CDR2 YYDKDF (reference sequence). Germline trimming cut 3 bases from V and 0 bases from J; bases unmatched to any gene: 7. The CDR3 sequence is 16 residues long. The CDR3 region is CATSRQRTGISYEQYF. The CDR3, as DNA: TGTGCCACCAGCAGGCAAAGGACAGGGATCTCCTACGAGCAGTACTTC.

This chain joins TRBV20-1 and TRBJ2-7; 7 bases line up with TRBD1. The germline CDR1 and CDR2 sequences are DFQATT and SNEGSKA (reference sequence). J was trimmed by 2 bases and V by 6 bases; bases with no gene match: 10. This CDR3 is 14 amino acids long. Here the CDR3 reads CSAEGQLGAYEQYF. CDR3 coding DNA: TGCAGTGCAGAGGGACAGCTGGGAGCCTACGAGCAGTACTTC.

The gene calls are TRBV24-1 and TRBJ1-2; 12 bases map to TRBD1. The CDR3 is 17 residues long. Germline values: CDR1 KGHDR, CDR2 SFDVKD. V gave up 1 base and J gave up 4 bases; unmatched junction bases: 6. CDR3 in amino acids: CATSDLGTGGGSYGYTF. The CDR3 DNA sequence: TGTGCCACCAGTGATTTAGGGACAGGGGGCGGATCCTATGGCTACACCTTC.

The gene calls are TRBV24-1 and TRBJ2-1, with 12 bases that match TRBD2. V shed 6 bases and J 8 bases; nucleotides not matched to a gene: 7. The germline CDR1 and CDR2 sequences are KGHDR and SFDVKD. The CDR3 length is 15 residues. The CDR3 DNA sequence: TGTGCCACCAGTACTAGCGGGGGGCCCACCTATGAGCAGTTCTTC. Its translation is CATSTSGGPTYEQFF.

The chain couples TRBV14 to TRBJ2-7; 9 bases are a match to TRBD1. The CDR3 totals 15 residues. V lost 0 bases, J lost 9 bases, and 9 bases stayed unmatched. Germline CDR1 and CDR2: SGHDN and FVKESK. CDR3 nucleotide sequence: TGTGCCAGCAGCCAAGAGGACAGGGGCTCACGGGGGCAGTACTTC. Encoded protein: CASSQEDRGSRGQYF.

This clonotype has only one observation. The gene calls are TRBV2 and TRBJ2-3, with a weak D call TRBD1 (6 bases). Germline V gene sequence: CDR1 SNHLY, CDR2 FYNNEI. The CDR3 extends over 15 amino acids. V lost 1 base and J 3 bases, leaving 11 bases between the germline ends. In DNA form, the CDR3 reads TGTGCCAGCAGTGAAGAAGGGGGTAGAACAGATACGCAGTATTTT. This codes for CASSEEGGRTDTQYF.

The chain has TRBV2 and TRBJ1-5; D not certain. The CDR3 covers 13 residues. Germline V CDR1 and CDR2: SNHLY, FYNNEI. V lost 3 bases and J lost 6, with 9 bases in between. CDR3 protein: CASSDSRSQPQHF. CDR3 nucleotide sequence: TGTGCCAGCAGTGACTCGAGGAGTCAGCCCCAGCATTTT.

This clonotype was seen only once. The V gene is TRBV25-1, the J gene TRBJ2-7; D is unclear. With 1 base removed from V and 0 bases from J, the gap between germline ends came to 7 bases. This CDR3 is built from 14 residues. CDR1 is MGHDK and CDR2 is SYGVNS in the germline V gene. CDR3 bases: TGTGCCAGCAGTGAATTGGGGAACTCCTACGAGCAGTACTTC. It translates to CASSELGNSYEQYF.

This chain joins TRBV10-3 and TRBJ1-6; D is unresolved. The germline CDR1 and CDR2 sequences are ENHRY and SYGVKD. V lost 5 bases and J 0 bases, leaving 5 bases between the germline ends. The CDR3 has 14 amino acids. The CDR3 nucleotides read TGTGCCATCAGTTGGGACTCCTATAATTCACCCCTCCACTTT. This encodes CAISWDSYNSPLHF.

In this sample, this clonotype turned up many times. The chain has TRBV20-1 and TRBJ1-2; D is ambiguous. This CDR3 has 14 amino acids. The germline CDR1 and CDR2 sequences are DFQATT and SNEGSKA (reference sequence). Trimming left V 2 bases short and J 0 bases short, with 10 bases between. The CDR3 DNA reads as TGCAGTGCTAGACAAACAGCTACTAACTATGGCTACACCTTC. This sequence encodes CSARQTATNYGYTF.

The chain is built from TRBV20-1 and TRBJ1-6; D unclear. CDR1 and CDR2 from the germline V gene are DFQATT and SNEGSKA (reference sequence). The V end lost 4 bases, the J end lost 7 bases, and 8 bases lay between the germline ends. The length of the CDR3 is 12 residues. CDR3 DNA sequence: TGCAGTGCTACCCGATCGAATTCACCCCTCCACTTT. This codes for CSATRSNSPLHF.

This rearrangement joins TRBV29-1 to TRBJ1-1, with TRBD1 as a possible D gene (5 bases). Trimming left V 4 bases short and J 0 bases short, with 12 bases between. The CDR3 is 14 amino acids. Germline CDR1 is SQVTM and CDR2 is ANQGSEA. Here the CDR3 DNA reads TGCAGCGTTGCGGACGGACACTTGAACACTGAAGCTTTCTTT. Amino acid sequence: CSVADGHLNTEAFF.

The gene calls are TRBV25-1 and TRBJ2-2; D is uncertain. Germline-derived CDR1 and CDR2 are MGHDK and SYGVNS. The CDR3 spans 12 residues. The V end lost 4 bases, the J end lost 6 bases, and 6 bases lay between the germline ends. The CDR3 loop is CASSVVPGELFF. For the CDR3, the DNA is TGTGCCAGCAGTGTGGTGCCCGGGGAGCTGTTTTTT.

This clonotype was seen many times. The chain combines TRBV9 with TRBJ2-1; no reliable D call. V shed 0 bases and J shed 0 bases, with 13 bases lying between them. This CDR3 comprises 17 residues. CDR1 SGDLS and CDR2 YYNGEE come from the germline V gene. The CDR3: CASSVGLVSNSYNEQFF. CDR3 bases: TGTGCCAGCAGCGTAGGTCTTGTTAGTAACTCCTACAATGAGCAGTTCTTC.

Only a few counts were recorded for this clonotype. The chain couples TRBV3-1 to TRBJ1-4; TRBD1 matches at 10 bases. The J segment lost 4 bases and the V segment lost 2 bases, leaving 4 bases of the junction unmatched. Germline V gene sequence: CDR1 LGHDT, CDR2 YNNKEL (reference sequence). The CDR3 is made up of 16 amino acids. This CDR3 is CASSQRGQGVNEKLFF. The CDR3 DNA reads TGTGCCAGCAGCCAAAGAGGACAGGGGGTTAATGAAAAACTGTTTTTT.